The T cell receptor beta chain under discussion was sequenced for a study of human T cells and chemical hapten exposure. Study-level background: On about 2 cm by about 2 cm of upper inner arm skin, sensitization was performed with 2% DPC.

MiXCR, applied by TCRdb to the RACE reads, yields one record per CDR3 protein. The data show 250,000 to 300,000 distinct CDR3 sequences, roughly 7.4% seen once. The time point denotes: pre-sensitization, week 0. Treatment reported: therapeutic diphenylcyclopropenone sensitization with weekly scalp DPC. The CDR3 runs to 12 residues. Trimming took 8 bases from V and 2 from J, leaving 10 bases between them. Germline CDR1 reads SQVTM; CDR2 reads ANQGSEA. The sample here was whole blood, taken in connection with sensitization to the hapten diphenylcyclopropenone (DPC). This rearrangement joins TRBV29-1 to TRBJ1-3; D not certain. This sequence originates from a man aged 18 to 35 with alopecia areata. Some clones in this sample may be carry-over from other donors' samples. This CDR3 is CSFQRAGNTIYF. CDR3 DNA: TGCAGCTTTCAACGGGCTGGAAACACCATATATTTT.